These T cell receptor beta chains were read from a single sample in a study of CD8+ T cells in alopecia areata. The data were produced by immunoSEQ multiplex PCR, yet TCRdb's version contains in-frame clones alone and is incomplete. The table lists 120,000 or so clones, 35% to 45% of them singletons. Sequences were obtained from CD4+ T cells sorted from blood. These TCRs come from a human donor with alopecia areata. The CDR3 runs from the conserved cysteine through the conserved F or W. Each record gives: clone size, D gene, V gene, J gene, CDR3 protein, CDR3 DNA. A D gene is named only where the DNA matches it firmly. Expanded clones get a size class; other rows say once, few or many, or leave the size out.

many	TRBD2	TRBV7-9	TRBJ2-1	CASSLRGGGAPSEQFF	TGTGCCAGCAGCCTAAGAGGCGGGGGGGCCCCCAGTGAGCAGTTCTTC
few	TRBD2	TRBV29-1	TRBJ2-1	CSVELLAGGRNEQFF	TGCAGCGTTGAGCTACTAGCGGGAGGTCGTAATGAGCAGTTCTTC
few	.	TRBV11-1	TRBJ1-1	CASRLDGNTEAFF	TGTGCCAGCAGATTGGACGGGAACACTGAAGCTTTCTTT
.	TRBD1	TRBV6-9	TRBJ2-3	CASSYSPDPEGARTDTQYF	TGTGCCAGCAGTTATTCCCCGGACCCAGAGGGGGCCCGCACAGATACGCAGTATTTT
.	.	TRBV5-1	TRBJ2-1	CASSLEGPYNEQFF	TGCGCCAGCAGCTTGGAAGGACCCTACAATGAGCAGTTCTTC
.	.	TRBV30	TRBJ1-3	CAWSVNSGNTIYF	TGTGCCTGGAGTGTAAATTCCGGAAACACCATATATTTT
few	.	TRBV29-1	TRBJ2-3	CSVEGGAGTDTQYF	TGCAGCGTTGAAGGGGGGGCTGGAACAGATACGCAGTATTTT
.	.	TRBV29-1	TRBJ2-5	CSVEKPGETQYF	TGCAGCGTTGAGAAGCCAGGGGAGACCCAGTACTTC
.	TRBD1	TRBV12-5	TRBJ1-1	CASGLEGANTEAFF	TGTGCTAGTGGTTTGGAGGGGGCTAACACTGAAGCTTTCTTT
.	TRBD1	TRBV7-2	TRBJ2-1	CASSPQTGLNEQFF	TGTGCCAGCAGCCCCCAGACAGGGTTGAATGAGCAGTTCTTC
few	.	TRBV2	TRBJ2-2	CASKNRAAGELFF	TGTGCCAGCAAGAACAGGGCGGCCGGGGAGCTGTTTTTT
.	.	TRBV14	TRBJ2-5	CASGLQPGETQYF	TGTGCCAGCGGTTTACAACCAGGGGAGACCCAGTACTTC
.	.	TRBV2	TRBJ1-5	CASRDEQPQHF	TGTGCCAGCAGGGACGAGCAGCCCCAGCATTTT
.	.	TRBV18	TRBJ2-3	CASSPPVQGGGDTQYF	TGTGCCAGCTCACCACCGGTCCAGGGGGGAGGAGATACGCAGTATTTT
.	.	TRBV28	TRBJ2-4	CASRRRNVTKNIQYF	TGTGCCAGCAGAAGGCGGAATGTGACCAAAAACATTCAGTACTTC
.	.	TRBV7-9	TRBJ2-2	CASSRDGNTGELFF	TGTGCCAGCAGCCGCGACGGCAACACCGGGGAGCTGTTTTTT
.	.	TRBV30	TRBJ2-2	CAWSVNTGELFF	TGTGCCTGGAGTGTAAACACCGGGGAGCTGTTTTTT
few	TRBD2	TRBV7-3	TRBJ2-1	CASSFAGGPFGEQFF	TGTGCCAGCAGCTTTGCGGGGGGTCCCTTCGGTGAGCAGTTCTTC
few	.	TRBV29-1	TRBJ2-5	CSVANGRIQETQYF	TGCAGCGTAGCTAATGGACGGATCCAAGAGACCCAGTACTTC
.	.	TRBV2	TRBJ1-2	CASSLSFYGYTF	TGTGCCAGCAGCCTTTCGTTCTATGGCTACACCTTC
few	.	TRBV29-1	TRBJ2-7	CSVRGLPDEQYF	TGCAGCGTTAGGGGACTGCCGGACGAGCAGTACTTC
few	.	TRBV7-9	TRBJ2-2	CASSYGELFF	TGTGCCAGCAGCTACGGGGAGCTGTTTTTT
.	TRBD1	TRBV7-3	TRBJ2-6	CASSLTPPTGAGANVLTF	TGTGCCAGCAGCTTAACCCCCCCGACAGGGGCCGGGGCCAACGTCCTGACTTTC
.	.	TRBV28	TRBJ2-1	CASSFPAPLSYNEQFF	TGTGCCAGCAGTTTTCCCGCACCACTCTCCTACAATGAGCAGTTCTTC
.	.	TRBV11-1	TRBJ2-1	CASSSGLGAGGNEQFF	TGTGCCAGCAGCTCGGGGTTAGGGGCTGGCGGGAATGAGCAGTTCTTC
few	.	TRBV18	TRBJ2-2	CASSPLPGSDNTGELFF	TGTGCCAGCTCACCACTTCCGGGCTCCGATAACACCGGGGAGCTGTTTTTT
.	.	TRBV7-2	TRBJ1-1	CASSPRMDKNTEAFF	TGTGCCAGCAGCCCCCGCATGGACAAGAACACTGAAGCTTTCTTT
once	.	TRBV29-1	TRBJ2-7	CSVGAGYEQYF	TGCAGCGTCGGGGCAGGGTACGAGCAGTACTTC
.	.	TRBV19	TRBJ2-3	CASSITGTLSTDTQYF	TGTGCCAGTAGTATCACCGGGACTCTTTCCACAGATACGCAGTATTTT
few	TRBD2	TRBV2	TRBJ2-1	CASGGLVNEQFF	TGTGCCAGCGGCGGACTAGTCAATGAGCAGTTCTTC
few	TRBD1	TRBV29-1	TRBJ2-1	CSGRTGRGNNEQFF	TGCAGCGGGCGGACAGGCCGGGGAAACAATGAGCAGTTCTTC
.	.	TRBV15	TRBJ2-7	CATAQGYYEQYF	TGTGCCACCGCGCAGGGGTACTACGAGCAGTACTTC
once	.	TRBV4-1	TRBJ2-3	CASSQATNTDTQYF	TGCGCCAGCAGCCAAGCCACGAACACAGATACGCAGTATTTT
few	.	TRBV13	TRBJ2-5	CASSSSQETQYF	TGTGCCAGCAGCTCCTCCCAAGAGACCCAGTACTTC
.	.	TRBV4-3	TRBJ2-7	CASSLFVRSMGLILYEQYF	TGCGCCAGCAGCCTTTTCGTCCGTTCGATGGGGCTTATTCTTTACGAGCAGTACTTC
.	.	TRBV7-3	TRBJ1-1	CASSLTRDGNTEAFF	TGTGCCAGCAGCTTAACCCGAGACGGGAACACTGAAGCTTTCTTT
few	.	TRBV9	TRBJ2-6	CASSVEPSGANVLTF	TGTGCCAGCAGCGTAGAGCCCTCTGGGGCCAACGTCCTGACTTTC
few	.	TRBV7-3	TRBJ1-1	CASSTDRNTEAFF	TGTGCCAGCAGCACGGACAGGAACACTGAAGCTTTCTTT
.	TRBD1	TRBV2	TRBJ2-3	CASRSTGGASDTQYF	TGTGCCAGCAGATCCACAGGGGGCGCCTCAGATACGCAGTATTTT
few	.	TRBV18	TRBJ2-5	CASSPPEETQYF	TGTGCCAGCTCACCACCGGAAGAGACCCAGTACTTC
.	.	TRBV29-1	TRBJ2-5	CSARQYQETQYF	TGCAGCGCACGACAGTACCAAGAGACCCAGTACTTC
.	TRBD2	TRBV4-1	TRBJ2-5	CASSQGTSRETQYF	TGCGCCAGCAGCCAGGGGACTAGCAGGGAGACCCAGTACTTC
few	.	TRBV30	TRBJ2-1	CAWSVGGDEQFF	TGTGCCTGGAGTGTAGGGGGGGATGAGCAGTTCTTC
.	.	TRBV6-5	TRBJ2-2	CASRQFAGGELFF	TGTGCCAGCCGTCAGTTCGCCGGCGGGGAGCTGTTTTTT
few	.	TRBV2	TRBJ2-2	CASFLSGNTGELFF	TGTGCCAGCTTTTTAAGTGGGAACACCGGGGAGCTGTTTTTT
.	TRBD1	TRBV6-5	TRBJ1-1	CASRSQGANTEAFF	TGTGCCAGCAGGTCACAGGGGGCGAACACTGAAGCTTTCTTT
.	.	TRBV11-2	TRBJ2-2	CASSPRRTATGELFF	TGTGCCAGCAGCCCCAGACGAACAGCAACCGGGGAGCTGTTTTTT
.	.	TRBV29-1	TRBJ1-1	CSVESGVNTEAFF	TGCAGCGTTGAGAGCGGGGTAAACACTGAAGCTTTCTTT
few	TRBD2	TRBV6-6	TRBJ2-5	CASSGHSGRGGETQYF	TGTGCCAGCAGTGGGCATAGCGGGAGAGGAGGAGAGACCCAGTACTTC
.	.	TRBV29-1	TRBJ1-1	CSVELHWGDTEAFF	TGCAGCGTTGAGCTTCACTGGGGGGACACTGAAGCTTTCTTT
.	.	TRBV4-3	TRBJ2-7	CASSQGFGEQYF	TGCGCCAGCAGCCAGGGATTTGGCGAGCAGTACTTC
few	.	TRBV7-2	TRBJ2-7	CASSLSYEQYF	TGTGCCAGCAGCCTCTCGTACGAGCAGTACTTC
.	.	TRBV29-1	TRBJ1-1	CSVARQVKNTEAFF	TGCAGCGTGGCGAGACAGGTAAAGAACACTGAAGCTTTCTTT